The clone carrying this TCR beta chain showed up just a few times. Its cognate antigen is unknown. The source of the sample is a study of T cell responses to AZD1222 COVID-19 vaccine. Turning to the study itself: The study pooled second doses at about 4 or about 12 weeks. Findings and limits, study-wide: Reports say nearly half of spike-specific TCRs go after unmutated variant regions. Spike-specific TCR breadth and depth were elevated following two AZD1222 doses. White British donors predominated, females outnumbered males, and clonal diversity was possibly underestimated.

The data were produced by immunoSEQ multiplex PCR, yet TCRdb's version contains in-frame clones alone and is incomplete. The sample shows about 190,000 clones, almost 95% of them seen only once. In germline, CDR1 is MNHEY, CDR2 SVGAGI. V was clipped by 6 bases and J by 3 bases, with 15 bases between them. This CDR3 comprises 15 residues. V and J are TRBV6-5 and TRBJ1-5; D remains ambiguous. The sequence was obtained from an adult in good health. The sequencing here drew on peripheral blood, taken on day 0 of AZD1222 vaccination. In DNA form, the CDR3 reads TGTGCCAGCAGATCAATACAAGGCTTCAATCAGCCCCAGCATTTT. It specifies CASRSIQGFNQPQHF.